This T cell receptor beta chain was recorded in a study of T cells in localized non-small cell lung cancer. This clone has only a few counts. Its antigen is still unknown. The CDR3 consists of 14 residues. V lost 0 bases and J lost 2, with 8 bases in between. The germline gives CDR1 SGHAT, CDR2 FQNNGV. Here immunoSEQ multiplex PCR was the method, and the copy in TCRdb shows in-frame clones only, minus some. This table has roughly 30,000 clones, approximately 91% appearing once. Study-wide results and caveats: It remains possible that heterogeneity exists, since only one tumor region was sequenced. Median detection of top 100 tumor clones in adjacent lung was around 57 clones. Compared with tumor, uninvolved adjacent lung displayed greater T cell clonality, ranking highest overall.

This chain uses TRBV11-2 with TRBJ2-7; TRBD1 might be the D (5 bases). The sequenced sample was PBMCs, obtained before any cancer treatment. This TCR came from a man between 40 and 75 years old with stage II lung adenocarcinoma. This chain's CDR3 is CASSLDEGAYEQYF. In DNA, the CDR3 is TGTGCCAGCAGCTTAGATGAAGGGGCCTACGAGCAGTACTTC.